The source of this T cell receptor beta chain is a study of T cell repertoires in cytomegalovirus infection. For the study at large: The study used recently identified HLA-C-restricted and well-studied HLA-B-restricted CMV epitopes. Regarding the study as a whole: The cumulative frequency of public TCR beta families distinguished individuals who carried CMV together with the relevant HLA. There were HLA-C-restricted CMV-specific TCR beta clonotypes dominating the ex vivo response.

This clonotype has a count of ten or more. Its antigen is unknown. TCRdb itself ran the reads through MiXCR, one entry per CDR3 protein. The data show roughly 90,000 distinct CDR3 sequences, roughly a quarter seen once. V lost 4 bases and J 4 bases, leaving 10 bases between the germline ends. Germline loops: CDR1 MNHNY, CDR2 SVGAGI (reference sequence). This CDR3 has 13 amino acids. The sequences come from CD8+ T cells from cultured PBMCs, collected from culture after CMV antigen stimulation. This TCR was recovered from a human donor in good health (CMV status not recorded). Some clones in this sample may be carry-over from other donors' samples. The V and J genes are TRBV6-6 and TRBJ1-1, with D perhaps TRBD1 (6 bases). CDR3 coding DNA: TGTGCCAGCAGTTTTCAACAGGGCACTGAAGCTTTCTTT. It yields the protein CASSFQQGTEAFF.